This T cell receptor beta chain was observed in a study of cytomegalovirus exposure and HLA in healthy donors. The study's findings and limits: TCR beta V- and J-gene trimming was later associated with a missense DCLRE1C variant. Analysis performed later found more than 15,000 TCR beta sequences associated with HLA alleles at 0.05 false discovery rate. Prior analysis indicated that the majority of TCR beta V segments exhibited productivity approximately 90% or approximately 30% of the time.

With respect to this clone: Its antigen is as yet unknown.

V gave up 5 bases and J gave up 2 bases, with 7 bases separating them. This CDR3 spans 12 amino acids. The germline V gene encodes CDR1 MNHNS and CDR2 SASEGT. 13 Jbeta primers and 60 Vbeta primers were used for the PCR. Sequenced by immunoSEQ multiplex PCR; TCRdb stores in-frame clones only, minus some. The sample holds about 160,000 clones, over 70% seen once. The sample comprised PBMCs. The clonotype was recovered from a man between 18 and 29 years old in good health and CMV-seropositive. The chain recombines TRBV6-1 with TRBJ2-7, with D maybe TRBD2 (5 bases). Here the CDR3 reads CASSPEAYEQYF. CDR3 DNA: TGTGCCAGCAGTCCGGAGGCCTACGAGCAGTACTTC.